One sample yielded the 27 T cell receptor beta chains listed below, sequenced in a study of cytomegalovirus exposure and HLA in healthy donors. The PCR had 60 Vbeta and 13 Jbeta primers. The method was immunoSEQ multiplex PCR; TCRdb's version includes in-frame clones alone and lacks a portion of them. Of approximately 190,000 clones listed, around three quarters are singletons. Sequenced input: PBMCs. The receptor set was obtained from a woman in her 30s in good health and CMV-seronegative.

The rearrangement links TRBV30 to TRBJ1-5, with D unclear. The germline V and J ends were trimmed by 1 base and 0 bases, with 13 bases remaining between them. The CDR3 is 16 amino acids. Germline values: CDR1 GTSNPN, CDR2 SVGIG (reference sequence). CDR3 DNA sequence: TGTGCCTGGAGTGAACTAGGCCTCTATAGCAATCAGCCCCAGCATTTT. This sequence encodes CAWSELGLYSNQPQHF.

The chain joins TRBV27 to TRBJ1-2; 10 positions match TRBD1. The length of the CDR3 is 13 residues. Losses at the gene ends were 6 bases for V and 7 bases for J; bases not matched to a gene: 5. From germline, CDR1 is MNHEY and CDR2 SMNVEV (reference sequence). As DNA, the CDR3 is TGTGCCAGCAGAGGGACAGGGGTTCGTGGCTACACCTTC. It encodes CASRGTGVRGYTF.

This chain joins TRBV30 and TRBJ2-2; the D is unclear. The CDR3 has 14 residues. Between the trimmed V and J ends, which lost 3 bases and 0 bases, there was a span of 8 bases. The germline CDR1 and CDR2 sequences are GTSNPN and SVGIG (reference sequence). The CDR3 region has the DNA TGTGCCTGGAGGGTCGGTCCGAACACCGGGGAGCTGTTTTTT. Encoded protein: CAWRVGPNTGELFF.

This clone was detected a few times. The chain is built from TRBV29-1 and TRBJ2-2; 8 nucleotides agree with TRBD1. The CDR3 totals 15 residues. The ends lost 5 bases at V and 7 bases at J; junction bases unmatched: 12. The V gene's germline CDR1 is SQVTM and CDR2 ANQGSEA. In DNA, the CDR3 is TGCAGCGTTAAAACCGCAGGGGGCGCGATCGGGGAGCTGTTTTTT. Protein: CSVKTAGGAIGELFF.

V is TRBV19 and J is TRBJ1-2, with TRBD1 identical over 8 bases. CDR1 and CDR2 from the germline V gene are LNHDA and SQIVND (reference sequence). Trimming removed 0 bases from V and 5 bases from J; junction bases left unmatched: 5. This CDR3 is built from 15 residues. The CDR3 DNA is TGTGCCAGTAGTATAGAGGTAACAGGGGGTTATGGCTACACCTTC. It codes for CASSIEVTGGYGYTF.

The gene calls are TRBV4-1 and TRBJ1-5, with a possible D match to TRBD1 (5 bases). CDR3 length equals 17 residues. Trimming left V 4 bases short and J 0 bases short, with 16 bases between. Germline V gene lookup returns CDR1 MGHRA and CDR2 YSYEKL. CDR3 sequence: CASSPLPGLSSNQPQHF. The CDR3 bases are TGCGCCAGCAGCCCCCTCCCGGGACTTAGTAGCAATCAGCCCCAGCATTTT.

This clone was counted a few times. The chain couples TRBV10-3 to TRBJ2-1, with D possibly being TRBD2 (5 bases). Deletions cut 3 bases from V and 4 bases from J, with 7 bases between. The germline gives CDR1 ENHRY, CDR2 SYGVKD. CDR3 size: 13 residues. CDR3 in DNA: TGTGCCATCAGTGAACTAGGGTACAATGAGCAGTTCTTC. It yields the protein CAISELGYNEQFF.

In this sample, this clone turned up a few times. The chain links TRBV4-1 to TRBJ2-7; 7 bases line up with TRBD2. Germline lookup yields CDR1 MGHRA and CDR2 YSYEKL. CDR3 length equals 14 residues. Trimming at V came to 1 base and at J to 4 bases, leaving 4 bases not matched to a gene. The CDR3 loop is CASSQGRESYEQYF. The CDR3, as DNA: TGCGCCAGCAGCCAAGGGCGGGAGAGTTACGAGCAGTACTTC.

V gene TRBV6-4 combines with J gene TRBJ1-5, with D possibly matching TRBD1 (6 bases). V was cut by 9 bases and J by 0 bases, with 12 bases left in between. The CDR3 sequence is 14 residues long. Germline CDR1 and CDR2: MRHNA and SNTAGT. CDR3: CARVRTDSNQPQHF. The CDR3 DNA is TGTGCCAGGGTACGGACAGATAGCAATCAGCCCCAGCATTTT.

This rearrangement joins TRBV9 to TRBJ1-6; TRBD1 might be the D (6 bases). Germline lookup yields CDR1 SGDLS and CDR2 YYNGEE. The CDR3 loop spans 15 amino acids. Trimming removed 0 bases from V and 7 bases from J, with 11 bases in between. CDR3 DNA sequence: TGTGCCAGCAGCGTAGAACAGGGATCAAATTCACCCCTCCACTTT. Translation gives CASSVEQGSNSPLHF.

This chain uses TRBV7-2 with TRBJ2-7; possible D gene TRBD2, 6 bases. The CDR3 length is 14 residues. CDR1 is SGHTA, CDR2 FQGNSA, per germline. V was clipped by 5 bases and J by 2 bases, with 13 bases between them. In DNA, the CDR3 is TGTGCCAGCAGCAAACTAGGAGGGGCCTACGAGCAGTACTTC. Protein: CASSKLGGAYEQYF. The variable domain in full, completed from reference TRBV7-2 and TRBJ2-7, reads GAGVSQSPSNKVTEKGKDVELRCDPISGHTALYWYRQSLGQGLEFLIYFQGNSAPDKSGLPSDRFSAERTGGSVSTLTIQRTQQEDSAVYLCASSKLGGAYEQYFGPGTRLTVT.

The V and J genes are TRBV6-1 and TRBJ1-2; TRBD1 might be the D (6 bases). V was shortened by 2 bases and J by 6 bases, with 19 bases between the two germline ends. Germline-derived CDR1 and CDR2 are MNHNS and SASEGT. The CDR3 length is 16 residues. As DNA, the CDR3 is TGTGCCAGCAGTGAATGGGGGCTTGCCTCTATTAATGGCTACACCTTC. Translation: CASSEWGLASINGYTF.

The chain combines TRBV7-2 with TRBJ2-7, with TRBD1 as a possible D gene (6 bases). The CDR3 has 14 amino acids. V lost 2 bases, J lost 4 bases, and 12 bases lay in between. CDR1 and CDR2 (germline): SGHTA, FQGNSA. CDR3 loop: CASSLFGQNYEQYF. The CDR3 DNA is TGTGCCAGCAGCTTATTTGGACAGAATTACGAGCAGTACTTC. Variable domain in full (rest from reference TRBV7-2 and TRBJ2-7): GAGVSQSPSNKVTEKGKDVELRCDPISGHTALYWYRQSLGQGLEFLIYFQGNSAPDKSGLPSDRFSAERTGGSVSTLTIQRTQQEDSAVYLCASSLFGQNYEQYFGPGTRLTVT.

The J gene is TRBJ1-2, the V gene TRBV9; the D is unclear. CDR1 and CDR2 (germline): SGDLS, YYNGEE. V was pared by 0 bases and J by 9 bases, with 15 bases between. The CDR3 extends over 14 amino acids. The CDR3 DNA is TGTGCCAGCAGCGTAGCCCTGGAGAGCCTAAGCTACACCTTC. It encodes CASSVALESLSYTF.

The CDR3 coding sequence is TGTGCCAGCAGCTCGGGACTAGCGAGAGACCGCAATGAGCAGTTCTTC. Its translation: CASSSGLARDRNEQFF. This sequence joins TRBV7-3 and TRBJ2-1, with 10 bases lining up with TRBD2. Germline V gene sequence: CDR1 SGHTA, CDR2 FQGTGA. The CDR3 totals 16 residues. V lost 4 bases to trimming and J lost 6 bases; unmatched junction nucleotides: 9.

In this sample, this clone turned up a few times. The rearrangement uses TRBV19 and TRBJ2-1; D gene ambiguous. Germline CDR1 reads LNHDA; CDR2 reads SQIVND (reference sequence). The germline V and J ends were trimmed by 5 bases and 8 bases, with 22 bases remaining between them. This CDR3 spans 16 amino acids. Here the CDR3 reads CASSLVPHPRPDEQFF. The CDR3 nucleotides are TGTGCCAGTAGTCTAGTCCCCCATCCCAGGCCGGATGAGCAGTTCTTC. Using reference TRBV19 and TRBJ2-1 for the parts outside the CDR3, the full variable domain is DGGITQSPKYLFRKEGQNVTLSCEQNLNHDAMYWYRQDPGQGLRLIYYSQIVNDFQKGDIAEGYSVSREKKESFPLTVTSAQKNPTAFYLCASSLVPHPRPDEQFFGPGTRLTVL.

The chain uses TRBV30 and TRBJ1-1; no definite D call. The germline gives CDR1 GTSNPN, CDR2 SVGIG (reference sequence). The ends were cut back, 4 bases at V and 0 bases at J, with 9 bases in the middle. This CDR3 is 13 amino acids long. The CDR3 coding sequence is TGTGCCTGGAAGCTCCTGATGAACACTGAAGCTTTCTTT. Residues: CAWKLLMNTEAFF.

V is TRBV13 and J is TRBJ2-7; D may be TRBD2 (5 bases). The CDR3 extends over 13 amino acids. Trimming pared 5 bases from V and 4 bases from J, leaving 12 bases between. The germline V gene has CDR1 PRHDT and CDR2 FYEKMQ (reference sequence). The CDR3 protein is CASSLEGLYEQYF. CDR3 bases: TGTGCCAGCAGCCTAGAAGGACTGTACGAGCAGTACTTC.

This chain links TRBV7-2 with TRBJ1-1, with unresolved D. The CDR3 length is 14 residues. CDR1 is SGHTA, CDR2 FQGNSA, per germline. Between the trimmed V and J ends, which lost 0 bases and 12 bases, there was a span of 17 bases. CDR3 sequence (DNA): TGTGCCAGCAGCTTAGCCCCCATCGGTGCCGGTACTTTCTTT. This sequence encodes CASSLAPIGAGTFF.

This chain connects TRBV2 to TRBJ2-1; 7 nucleotides line up with TRBD2. Looked up from germline, CDR1 is SNHLY and CDR2 is FYNNEI. This CDR3 comprises 14 residues. The V segment lost 7 bases and the J segment 3 bases; nucleotides outside the gene matches: 6. Written as DNA, the CDR3 is TGTGCCAGCACCCCAGCGGGGTACTACAATGAGCAGTTCTTC. Translating it yields CASTPAGYYNEQFF.

The chain joins TRBV19 to TRBJ1-6; 8 bases are a match to TRBD1. The CDR3 consists of 14 residues. Germline assignment: CDR1 LNHDA and CDR2 SQIVND (reference sequence). Trimming cost V 4 bases and J 7 bases; bases outside gene matches: 3. The CDR3 DNA sequence: TGTGCCAGTAGTACGCGACAGGGGAATTCACCCCTCCACTTT. Its translation: CASSTRQGNSPLHF.

The genes are TRBV5-1 and TRBJ2-1, with 11 bases identical to TRBD2. Germline V gene lookup returns CDR1 SGHRS and CDR2 YFSETQ. V was clipped by 4 bases and J by 0 bases; unmatched bases: 6. The CDR3 sequence is 17 residues long. The CDR3 region is CASSTGLAVSSYNEQFF. The CDR3 bases are TGCGCCAGCAGCACGGGACTAGCGGTAAGCTCCTACAATGAGCAGTTCTTC.

This clone has just a few counts. The J gene is TRBJ2-7, the V gene TRBV9, with a tentative D call TRBD2 (5 bases). V dropped 4 bases and J dropped 6 bases, with 14 bases sitting between them. This CDR3 is 13 amino acids long. Germline CDR1 SGDLS, CDR2 YYNGEE. The CDR3: CASSSGRSGEQYF. The CDR3 nucleotides are TGTGCCAGCAGCTCTGGAAGAAGCGGCGAGCAGTACTTC. The whole variable domain, remainder taken from reference TRBV9 and TRBJ2-7, is DSGVTQTPKHLITATGQRVTLRCSPRSGDLSVYWYQQSLDQGLQFLIQYYNGEERAKGNILERFSAQQFPDLHSELNLSSLELGDSALYFCASSSGRSGEQYFGPGTRLTVT.

In this sample, this clone turned up once. The V call is TRBV6-5, the J call TRBJ1-5; perhaps TRBD1 as D (5 bases). The germline V and J ends were trimmed by 0 bases and 1 base, with 10 bases remaining between them. The V gene's germline CDR1 is MNHEY and CDR2 SVGAGI. The CDR3 is 16 residues long. The CDR3 region has the DNA TGTGCCAGCAGTTACTCCTGGGGGGGAAGCAATCAGCCCCAGCATTTT. It yields the protein CASSYSWGGSNQPQHF.

The chain carries TRBV29-1 and TRBJ2-7; 9 bases agree with TRBD1. Trimming removed 5 bases from V and 3 bases from J; junction bases left unmatched: 2. The CDR3 is 12 amino acids. Germline values: CDR1 SQVTM, CDR2 ANQGSEA. CDR3 in amino acids: CSVRDRVYEQYF. CDR3 coding DNA: TGCAGCGTTCGGGACAGGGTCTACGAGCAGTACTTC.

The rearrangement joins TRBV5-1 to TRBJ2-2, with TRBD2 matching over 11 bases. Germline V gene data show CDR1 as SGHRS and CDR2 as YFSETQ. The CDR3 contains 16 residues. Losses at the gene ends were 5 bases for V and 2 bases for J; bases not matched to a gene: 5. The CDR3 spells CASRTGLADNTGELFF. As DNA, the CDR3 is TGCGCCAGCAGGACGGGACTAGCGGACAACACCGGGGAGCTGTTTTTT. Based on the CDR3 plus reference TRBV5-1 and TRBJ2-2, the full variable domain is KAGVTQTPRYLIKTRGQQVTLSCSPISGHRSVSWYQQTPGQGLQFLFEYFSETQRNKGNFPGRFSGRQFSNSRSEMNVSTLELGDSALYLCASRTGLADNTGELFFGEGSRLTVL.

The rearrangement links TRBV27 to TRBJ1-5; the match to TRBD1 covers 7 bases. With 6 bases clipped from V and 0 bases from J, the junction kept 5 bases outside the gene matches. CDR1 is MNHEY and CDR2 is SMNVEV in the germline V gene (reference sequence). The CDR3 has 15 amino acids. The CDR3 bases are TGTGCCAGCAGGAAGGGGACAGCTAGCAATCAGCCCCAGCATTTT. This sequence encodes CASRKGTASNQPQHF.